Listed here are 24 T cell receptor beta chains from one sample, sequenced in a study of shared clonotypes between healthy human individuals. Sequenced by immunoSEQ multiplex PCR; TCRdb stores in-frame clones only, minus some. The table includes 2,100,000 or so clones, roughly 95% detected once. The sample taken for sequencing was naive CD4+ T cells sorted from blood. Subset: CD45RA+ positively selected. These TCRs come from a man aged 18 to 35 in good health.

The chain employs TRBV7-2 and TRBJ2-3; the match to TRBD2 covers 14 bases. J lost 6 bases, V lost 5 bases, and 7 bases had no gene match. Looked up from germline, CDR1 is SGHTA and CDR2 is FQGNSA. The CDR3 consists of 16 residues. CDR3 sequence (DNA): TGTGCCAGCAGCGTAGGGACTAGCGGGAGAGCGGATACGCAGTATTTT. It codes for CASSVGTSGRADTQYF.

The chain's CDR3 is CASSYGQRETQYF. In nucleotides, the CDR3 is TGTGCCAGCAGTTACGGGCAGAGGGAGACCCAGTACTTC. This rearrangement joins TRBV6-5 to TRBJ2-5; D call uncertain. Per germline, CDR1 MNHEY and CDR2 SVGAGI. The V gene lost 2 bases and the J gene lost 5 bases, with 9 bases spanning the gap. The CDR3 sequence is 13 residues long.

V gene TRBV10-3 combines with J gene TRBJ1-2; 7 bases are a match to TRBD1. After removal of 5 bases from V and 5 bases from J, the junction contained 8 bases not matched to a gene. Looked up from germline, CDR1 is ENHRY and CDR2 is SYGVKD. The CDR3 sequence is 14 residues long. The CDR3 sequence is CAISSNRGGYGYTF. The CDR3, as DNA: TGTGCCATCAGTTCTAACAGGGGCGGATATGGCTACACCTTC.

The rearrangement uses TRBV9 and TRBJ1-3; D ambiguous. The CDR3 runs 16 residues. V was clipped by 1 base and J by 0 bases, with 11 bases between them. Germline CDR1 SGDLS, CDR2 YYNGEE. In DNA form, the CDR3 reads TGTGCCAGCAGCGTAACACCGGTGATCTCTGGAAACACCATATATTTT. Protein: CASSVTPVISGNTIYF. The full variable domain, its missing parts supplied by reference TRBV9 and TRBJ1-3, is DSGVTQTPKHLITATGQRVTLRCSPRSGDLSVYWYQQSLDQGLQFLIQYYNGEERAKGNILERFSAQQFPDLHSELNLSSLELGDSALYFCASSVTPVISGNTIYFGEGSWLTVV.

Of note for this clone: Other DNA sequences in the sample encode the same CDR3. The chain combines TRBV6-1 with TRBJ1-2, with 7 bases matching TRBD1. Germline V gives CDR1 MNHNS, CDR2 SASEGT. The length of the CDR3 is 13 residues. V shed 4 bases, J shed 3 bases, and the junction held 2 bases outside the gene matches. The CDR3 here is CASSVQGDYGYTF. The CDR3 DNA is TGTGCCAGCAGTGTTCAGGGGGACTATGGCTACACCTTC.

The V gene is TRBV4-3, the J gene TRBJ2-7; 8 positions match TRBD2. The CDR3 covers 14 residues. Germline loops: CDR1 LGHNA, CDR2 YSLEER. Trimming took 4 bases from V and 4 from J; bases not matched to a gene: 6. CDR3 sequence (DNA): TGCGCCAGCAGCCCCGGAACTAGCGGTTACGAGCAGTACTTC. As protein: CASSPGTSGYEQYF.

The chain combines TRBV10-3 with TRBJ2-5; D may be TRBD1 (5 bases). Germline values: CDR1 ENHRY, CDR2 SYGVKD. V was pared by 4 bases and J by 5 bases, with 11 bases between. There are 13 residues in the CDR3. The CDR3 sequence is CAISGRVGETQYF. The CDR3 DNA sequence: TGTGCCATCAGTGGCAGGGTTGGGGAGACCCAGTACTTC.

V and J are TRBV7-2 and TRBJ1-6, with 7 bases that match TRBD1. V lost 3 bases and J lost 9; bases outside the gene matches: 5. The CDR3 is 14 amino acids. Germline assignment: CDR1 SGHTA and CDR2 FQGNSA. CDR3 sequence (DNA): TGTGCCAGCAGCTTGAAGGGGGCTGTTTCACCCCTCCACTTT. Protein: CASSLKGAVSPLHF.

This clone is a singleton in its sample. The sample has other DNA sequences that encode this CDR3 too. The chain joins TRBV28 to TRBJ1-1; D uncertain. The CDR3 length is 11 residues. Trimming left V 6 bases short and J 4 bases short, with 6 bases between. Germline-derived CDR1 and CDR2 are MDHEN and SYDVKM. The CDR3: CASSRGTEAFF. CDR3 sequence (DNA): TGTGCCAGCAGCCGAGGCACTGAAGCTTTCTTT.

This chain connects TRBV19 to TRBJ1-1; D gene ambiguous. With 6 bases removed from V and 1 base from J, the gap between germline ends came to 9 bases. Germline assignment: CDR1 LNHDA and CDR2 SQIVND (reference sequence). The CDR3 consists of 13 residues. In nucleotides, the CDR3 is TGTGCCAGTAGGACCGGGAAGAACACTGAAGCTTTCTTT. This gives the protein CASRTGKNTEAFF.

This clone was observed a single time. The CDR3 bases are TGTGCCAGCAGTCTACCGGGACAGGGGTCTGAGGAGGACTACGAGCAGTACTTC. Encoded protein: CASSLPGQGSEEDYEQYF. The chain couples TRBV5-6 to TRBJ2-7; 10 bases agree with TRBD1. CDR3 length equals 18 residues. The germline CDR1 and CDR2 sequences are SGHDT and YYEEEE. The trim removed 5 bases at V and 3 bases at J, leaving 17 bases unmatched.

CDR3: CASSSPGLSSGNTIYF. DNA of the CDR3: TGTGCCAGTTCCTCCCCGGGACTGAGCTCTGGAAACACCATATATTTT. The chain is built from TRBV10-3 and TRBJ1-3; the D gene is possibly TRBD1 (5 bases). The V and J ends lost 10 bases and 0 bases respectively, with 19 bases between them. The germline CDR1 and CDR2 sequences are ENHRY and SYGVKD. The CDR3 length is 16 residues.

The chain couples TRBV4-3 to TRBJ2-5; a weak D match, TRBD2 (6 bases). V was pared by 0 bases and J by 5 bases, with 13 bases between. There are 15 residues in the CDR3. Germline V gene lookup returns CDR1 LGHNA and CDR2 YSLEER. The CDR3 is CASSQERIRGETQYF. The CDR3 nucleotides are TGCGCCAGCAGCCAAGAAAGGATCCGGGGGGAGACCCAGTACTTC.

The genes are TRBV10-3 and TRBJ1-1, with a weak D call TRBD1 (5 bases). Germline V gene sequence: CDR1 ENHRY, CDR2 SYGVKD. Deletions cut 4 bases from V and 7 bases from J, with 19 bases between. The CDR3 runs 15 residues. In nucleotides, the CDR3 is TGTGCCATCAGTGGTTGGGACCGGGGGGTCGTTGAAGCTTTCTTT. Protein product: CAISGWDRGVVEAFF.

This chain uses TRBV4-3 with TRBJ1-4; 7 nucleotides line up with TRBD1. This CDR3 is 21 amino acids long. Trimming took 1 base from V and 0 from J; bases not matched to a gene: 17. Germline values: CDR1 LGHNA, CDR2 YSLEER. The CDR3 DNA follows: TGCGCCAGCAGCCAAGGGCCCAAACTGGGGGACAGCGTTTCAACTAATGAAAAACTGTTTTTT. Its protein is CASSQGPKLGDSVSTNEKLFF.

The CDR3 DNA follows: TGTGCCAGCAGCTTAGCCGGGGCGAACACCGGGGAGCTGTTTTTT. Translation: CASSLAGANTGELFF. V usage is TRBV7-3 and J usage is TRBJ2-2; D may be TRBD2 (5 bases). The CDR3 spans 15 residues. Germline CDR1 reads SGHTA; CDR2 reads FQGTGA. Trimming removed 2 bases at V and 0 bases at J, with 7 bases between.

CDR3 in amino acids: CAISRGPDEQFF. The CDR3 coding sequence is TGTGCCATCTCCAGAGGTCCGGATGAGCAGTTCTTC. The V call is TRBV10-3, the J call TRBJ2-1; no definite D call. CDR1 is ENHRY, CDR2 SYGVKD, per germline. Trimming cost V 8 bases and J 8 bases, with 13 bases left between them. This CDR3 has 12 amino acids.

This clone appeared a single time. This sequence joins TRBV6-5 and TRBJ1-5, with 7 positions matching TRBD1. Germline V lookup: CDR1 MNHEY, CDR2 SVGAGI. The V segment lost 7 bases and the J segment 4 bases; nucleotides outside the gene matches: 10. The CDR3 consists of 15 residues. The CDR3 DNA reads TGTGCCAGCAAAGACCACAGGGGTGGAAATCAGCCCCAGCATTTT. This codes for CASKDHRGGNQPQHF.

The J gene is TRBJ2-7, the V gene TRBV6-6; a possible D gene is TRBD1 (6 bases). CDR1 MNHNY and CDR2 SVGAGI come from the germline V gene (reference sequence). This CDR3 region has 13 residues. V lost 2 bases, J lost 2 bases, and 7 bases lay in between. This chain's CDR3 is CASSYAGAYEQYF. The DNA for the CDR3 is TGTGCCAGCAGTTACGCAGGGGCCTACGAGCAGTACTTC.

A note on this clone: Within the sample, other DNA sequences also encode this same CDR3. V gene TRBV7-9 combines with J gene TRBJ2-7; D unresolved. CDR1 is SEHNR, CDR2 FQNEAQ, per germline (reference sequence). V was clipped by 5 bases and J by 4 bases, with 9 bases between them. CDR3 length: 12 amino acids. CDR3 loop: CASSPTGYEQYF. The DNA for the CDR3 is TGTGCCAGCAGCCCCACCGGTTACGAGCAGTACTTC.

The gene calls are TRBV5-1 and TRBJ2-2; perhaps TRBD2 as D (5 bases). The CDR3 is 14 amino acids. V lost 0 bases and J 7 bases, leaving 10 bases between the germline ends. The germline CDR1 and CDR2 sequences are SGHRS and YFSETQ. The CDR3 protein is CASSLEVGGGELFF. CDR3 nucleotides: TGCGCCAGCAGCTTGGAAGTAGGAGGCGGGGAGCTGTTTTTT. Based on the CDR3 plus reference TRBV5-1 and TRBJ2-2, the full variable domain is KAGVTQTPRYLIKTRGQQVTLSCSPISGHRSVSWYQQTPGQGLQFLFEYFSETQRNKGNFPGRFSGRQFSNSRSEMNVSTLELGDSALYLCASSLEVGGGELFFGEGSRLTVL.

V is TRBV7-9 and J is TRBJ2-3; perhaps TRBD1 as D (6 bases). V was cut by 4 bases and J by 3 bases, with 14 bases left in between. The CDR3 consists of 15 residues. Germline V CDR1 and CDR2: SEHNR, FQNEAQ (reference sequence). The CDR3 coding sequence is TGTGCCAGCAGCTCCCCCGGGACAAGAACAGATACGCAGTATTTT. Translated: CASSSPGTRTDTQYF. The whole variable domain, remainder taken from reference TRBV7-9 and TRBJ2-3, is DTGVSQNPRHKITKRGQNVTFRCDPISEHNRLYWYRQTLGQGPEFLTYFQNEAQLEKSRLLSDRFSAERPKGSFSTLEIQRTEQGDSAMYLCASSSPGTRTDTQYFGPGTRLTVL.

With regard to this clone: The same CDR3 also results from other DNA sequences found in this sample. This chain connects TRBV27 to TRBJ2-7; 9 nucleotides match TRBD1. V was pared by 8 bases and J by 3 bases, with 8 bases of the junction left unmatched. Germline CDR1 and CDR2: MNHEY and SMNVEV (reference sequence). The CDR3 totals 14 residues. In DNA form, the CDR3 reads TGTGCCAGCTCCTCCGGGACAGGGATCTACGAGCAGTACTTC. Its protein product is CASSSGTGIYEQYF.

The genes are TRBV27 and TRBJ2-1, with a tentative D call TRBD1 (5 bases). The CDR3 is 12 residues long. V lost 4 bases and J lost 9, with 10 bases in between. Per germline, CDR1 MNHEY and CDR2 SMNVEV (reference sequence). The CDR3 region has the DNA TGTGCCAGCAGTTCCAGGGCTAGTGAGCAGTTCTTC. Translating gives CASSSRASEQFF.